This T cell receptor (beta chain) was sequenced during a study of blood T cell repertoires in COVID-19. The wider study: Acute-phase and convalescent COVID-19 samples originated in the United States, Italy and Spain. Sample material is recorded as cDNA or gDNA derived from T cells, B-cell-depleted T cells, or PBMCs.

Looked up from germline, CDR1 is SGHTA and CDR2 is FQGNSA. Trimming cost V 1 base and J 0 bases; bases outside gene matches: 10. The CDR3 is 19 amino acids. The table came from immunoSEQ multiplex PCR; TCRdb's copy has only in-frame clones and leaves some out. The sample records a few hundred thousand clones, about 92% being singletons. Each participant's cohort was designated according to participant-reported clinical history. Either two negative PCRs, clearance, or symptom resolution qualified Cohort 3 donors as recovered. The clonotype was recovered from a woman aged 30 to 39 who had recovered from COVID-19. Sequenced: PBMCs or T cells enriched from blood (not recorded which). The chain uses TRBV7-2 and TRBJ2-4, with 9 bases fitting TRBD2. The CDR3 sequence: CASSLVSLAGVLAKNIQYF. CDR3 DNA sequence: TGTGCCAGCAGCTTAGTGTCATTAGCGGGAGTCTTAGCCAAAAACATTCAGTACTTC.